This TCR beta chain was sequenced in a study of T cells in Graves' hyperthyroidism and ophthalmopathy. General observations from the study: Most thyroid clonotypes expanded above 0.001 appeared in blood too. It was a median approximately six months before onset that the model predicted ophthalmopathy.

A note on this clonotype: What it binds is unknown.

Thyroid ultrasound, orbital computed tomography, clinical symptoms, and serum thyroxine and TRAb underpinned diagnoses. What was amplified from RNA transcripts were TCR beta CDR3 regions. With the HTBI primer set, the TCR CDR3 went through a first round of RT-PCR. In TCRdb, the multiplex PCR reads were re-called with MiXCR into one record per CDR3 protein. The data contain about 600,000 distinct CDR3 sequences, approximately 16% of them singletons. This receptor was identified in a woman in her thirties or forties with Graves' ophthalmopathy. What was sequenced was blood.

The CDR3 reads CSAEPGGGGNQPQHF. CDR3 nucleotides: TGCAGTGCGGAACCAGGGGGCGGGGGCAATCAGCCCCAGCATTTT. The gene calls are TRBV20-1 and TRBJ1-5, with 8 bases matching TRBD1. Per the germline V gene, CDR1 is DFQATT and CDR2 is SNEGSKA (reference sequence). Unmatched junction bases numbered 9, after V lost 6 bases and J lost 2 bases. The CDR3 runs 15 residues.